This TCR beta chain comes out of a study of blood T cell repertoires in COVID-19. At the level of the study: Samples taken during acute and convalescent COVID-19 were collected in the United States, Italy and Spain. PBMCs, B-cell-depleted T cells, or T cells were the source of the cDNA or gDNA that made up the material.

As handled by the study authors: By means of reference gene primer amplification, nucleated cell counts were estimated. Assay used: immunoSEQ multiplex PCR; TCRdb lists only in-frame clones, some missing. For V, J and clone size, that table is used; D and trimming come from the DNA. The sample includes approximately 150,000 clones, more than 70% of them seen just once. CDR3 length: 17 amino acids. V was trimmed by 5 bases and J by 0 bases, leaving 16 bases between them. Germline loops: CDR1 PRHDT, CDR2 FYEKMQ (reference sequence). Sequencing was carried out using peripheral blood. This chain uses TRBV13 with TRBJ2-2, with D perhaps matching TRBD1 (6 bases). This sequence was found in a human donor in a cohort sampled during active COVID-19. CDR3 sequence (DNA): TGTGCCAGCAGCGCAAGTACCGGGACATCGAACACCGGGGAGCTGTTTTTT. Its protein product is CASSASTGTSNTGELFF.